This TCR beta chain was documented in a study of blood T cell repertoires in COVID-19. Profiling relied on immunoSEQ multiplex PCR, and the TCRdb table lists in-frame clones only, not all of them. The table shows around 60,000 clones, with about 73% occurring only once. Trimming took 3 bases from V and 0 from J, leaving 9 bases between them. Germline V gene data show CDR1 as MNHNS and CDR2 as SASEGT. This CDR3 spans 15 amino acids. This chain connects TRBV6-1 to TRBJ1-3, with a possible D match to TRBD1 (6 bases). The material sequenced was peripheral blood. The receptor's source is a woman at least 80 years old with acute or convalescent COVID-19. CDR3 nucleotide sequence: TGTGCCAGCAGTGACGACAGGAACTCTGGAAACACCATATATTTT. Translating it yields CASSDDRNSGNTIYF.